Described below is a single T cell receptor beta chain sequence and its context. Its antigen remains unidentified. Trimming removed 5 bases from V and 3 bases from J, with 11 bases in between. The germline V gene has CDR1 LNHDA and CDR2 SQIVND (reference sequence). The CDR3 is 14 residues long. The table came from immunoSEQ multiplex PCR; TCRdb's copy has only in-frame clones and leaves some out. The sample includes some 120,000 clones, 88% of them seen just once. The record originates from a study of T cell responses to AZD1222 COVID-19 vaccine. Study-wide findings and caveats: Clonal diversity may have been underestimated in mostly white British donors.

The input for sequencing was peripheral blood, taken on day 0 of MenACWY control vaccination. The chain combines TRBV19 with TRBJ2-1; D is undetermined. The TCR was taken from an adult in good health. CDR3 bases: TGTGCCAGTAGTGAACTTCATGGCTACAATGAGCAGTTCTTC. It encodes CASSELHGYNEQFF.